The T cell receptor (beta chain) under discussion was sequenced for a study of blood T cell repertoires in COVID-19. This CDR3 contains 14 residues. Trimming pared 2 bases from V and 7 bases from J, leaving 11 bases between. Germline values: CDR1 MNHNY, CDR2 SVGAGI (reference sequence). Some clones are missing from TCRdb's copy, which holds only in-frame ones; the method was immunoSEQ multiplex PCR. This sample carries some 270,000 clones, 86% of them seen once, and the ten largest clones take around 1.7%. Sequenced sample: peripheral blood. The V gene is TRBV6-6, the J gene TRBJ1-4; perhaps TRBD1 as D (5 bases). This receptor was identified in a woman aged 55-69 years who had recovered from COVID-19. Here the CDR3 reads CASSYDSRREKLFF. DNA for the CDR3: TGTGCCAGCAGTTACGACAGCCGTCGTGAAAAACTGTTTTTT.